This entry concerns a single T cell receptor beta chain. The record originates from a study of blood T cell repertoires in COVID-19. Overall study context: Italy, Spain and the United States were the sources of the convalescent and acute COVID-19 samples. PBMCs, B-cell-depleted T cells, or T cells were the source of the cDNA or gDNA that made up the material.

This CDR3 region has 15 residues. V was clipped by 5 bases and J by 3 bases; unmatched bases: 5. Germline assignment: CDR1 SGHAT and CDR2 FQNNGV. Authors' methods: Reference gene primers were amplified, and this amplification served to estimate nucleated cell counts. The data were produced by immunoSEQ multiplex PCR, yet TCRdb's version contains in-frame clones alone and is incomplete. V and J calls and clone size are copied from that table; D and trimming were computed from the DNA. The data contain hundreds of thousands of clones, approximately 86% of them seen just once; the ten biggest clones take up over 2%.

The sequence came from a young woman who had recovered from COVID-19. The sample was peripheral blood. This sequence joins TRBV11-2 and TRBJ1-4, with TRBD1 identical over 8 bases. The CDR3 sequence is CASSAIQGANEKLFF. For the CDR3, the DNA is TGTGCCAGCAGCGCGATACAGGGGGCTAATGAAAAACTGTTTTTT.